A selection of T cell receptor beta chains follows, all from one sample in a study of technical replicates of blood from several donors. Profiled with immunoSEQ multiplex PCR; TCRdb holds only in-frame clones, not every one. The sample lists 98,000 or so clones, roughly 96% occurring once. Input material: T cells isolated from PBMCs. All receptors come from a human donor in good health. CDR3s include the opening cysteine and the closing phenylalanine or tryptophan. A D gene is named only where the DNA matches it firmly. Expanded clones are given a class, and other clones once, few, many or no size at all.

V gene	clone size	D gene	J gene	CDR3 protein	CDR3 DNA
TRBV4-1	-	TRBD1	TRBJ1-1	CASSRAQGGNTEAFF	TGCGCCAGCAGCCGGGCCCAGGGGGGGAACACTGAAGCTTTCTTT
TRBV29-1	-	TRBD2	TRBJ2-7	CSGGTTLDGGQYF	TGCAGCGGGGGGACTACTCTTGACGGTGGGCAGTACTTC
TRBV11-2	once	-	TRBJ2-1	CASSLVRGTEQFF	TGTGCCAGCAGCTTAGTGAGGGGGACAGAGCAGTTCTTC
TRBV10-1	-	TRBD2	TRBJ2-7	CASSEGIGTSPYEQYF	TGCGCCAGCAGTGAAGGGATCGGGACTAGCCCTTACGAGCAGTACTTC
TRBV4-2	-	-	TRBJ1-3	CASSQAVGRPRSGNTIYF	TGTGCCAGCAGCCAAGCGGTTGGCAGGCCTCGCTCTGGAAACACCATATATTTT
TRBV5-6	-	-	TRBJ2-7	CASSLVGLSYEQYF	TGTGCCAGCAGCCTGGTGGGGCTCTCCTACGAGCAGTACTTC
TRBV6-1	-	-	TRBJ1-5	CASSEGATYQPQHF	TGTGCCAGCAGTGAGGGGGCAACTTATCAGCCCCAGCATTTT
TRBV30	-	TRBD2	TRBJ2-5	CAWRGSGGSGAQYF	TGTGCCTGGAGAGGTAGCGGGGGTTCGGGGGCCCAGTACTTC
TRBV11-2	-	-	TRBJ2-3	CASSLYSSTDTQYF	TGTGCCAGCAGCTTGTACTCTAGCACAGATACGCAGTATTTT
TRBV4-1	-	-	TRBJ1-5	CASSQPAGKLSNQPQHF	TGCGCCAGCAGCCAACCTGCAGGGAAACTTAGCAATCAGCCCCAGCATTTT
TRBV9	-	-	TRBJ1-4	CASSIQATNEKLFF	TGTGCCAGCAGCATACAGGCAACTAATGAAAAACTGTTTTTT
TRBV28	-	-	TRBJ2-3	CASSLPADTQYF	TGTGCCAGCAGCCTCCCTGCAGATACGCAGTATTTT
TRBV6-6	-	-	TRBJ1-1	CASSWTVNTEAFF	TGTGCCAGCAGCTGGACAGTGAACACTGAAGCTTTCTTT
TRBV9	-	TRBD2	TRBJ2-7	CASSVASGISYEQYF	TGTGCCAGCAGCGTAGCTAGCGGGATCTCCTACGAGCAGTACTTC
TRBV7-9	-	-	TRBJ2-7	CASSGDGGFAYEQYF	TGTGCCAGCAGCGGTGACGGGGGTTTCGCGTACGAGCAGTACTTC
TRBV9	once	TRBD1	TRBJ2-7	CASSVDRDPSYEQYF	TGTGCCAGCAGCGTCGACAGGGATCCCTCCTACGAGCAGTACTTC
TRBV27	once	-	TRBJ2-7	CASRFQPGYEQYF	TGTGCCAGCAGATTTCAACCAGGCTACGAGCAGTACTTC
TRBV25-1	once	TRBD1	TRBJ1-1	CASSERVGQEAFF	TGTGCCAGCAGTGAGCGGGTGGGACAGGAAGCTTTCTTT
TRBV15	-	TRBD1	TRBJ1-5	CATSTRQGSPNQPQHF	TGTGCCACCAGCACTAGACAGGGGAGTCCCAATCAGCCCCAGCATTTT
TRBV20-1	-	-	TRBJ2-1	CSARADEQFF	TGCAGTGCTAGGGCAGATGAGCAGTTCTTC
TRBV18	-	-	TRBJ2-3	CASSPVDGGSTDTQYF	TGTGCCAGCTCCCCCGTTGATGGGGGCAGTACAGATACGCAGTATTTT
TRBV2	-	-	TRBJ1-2	CASSDLGRAHGYTF	TGTGCCAGCAGTGATTTAGGCAGGGCACATGGCTACACCTTC
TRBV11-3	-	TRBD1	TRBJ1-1	CASSPGRRDRVSEAFF	TGTGCCAGCAGCCCTGGAAGACGCGACAGGGTTTCTGAAGCTTTCTTT